This TCR beta chain was sequenced in a study of shared clonotypes between healthy human individuals. Overall study: CD4 naive and CD4 memory each took three plates per donor, while CD8 naive took two and CD8 memory one.

The CDR3 covers 12 residues. Germline CDR1 and CDR2: MDHEN and SYDVKM. The assay was immunoSEQ multiplex PCR, and TCRdb's table has in-frame clones only and misses some. The table has fewer than 700,000 clones, around 95% seen once. Study-wide findings and caveats: Roughly 5% was the fraction of naive CD4 clonotypes found shared across four donors. Non-shared clonotypes had lower generation probabilities than clonotypes shared by all four sorted-subset donors.

CD45RO-negative CD8 cells positively selected for CCR7 made up the naive population, which excluded terminally differentiated effector memory CD45RA+ cells. Study donors comprised healthy, HIV-negative adults devoid of recent acute infection or vaccination. To note about this clone: Its cognate antigen is unknown. A read error may produce the germline difference seen at one junction end.

This clonotype originated in a young woman in good health. The sequenced sample was naive CD8+ T cells sorted from blood. The chain is built from TRBV28 and TRBJ1-5, with D maybe TRBD1 (5 bases). CDR3 sequence: CASQGSSQPQHF. The CDR3 nucleotides read TGTGCCAGTCAGGGTAGCAGTCAGCCCCAGCATTTT.